Reported below is one T cell receptor (beta chain). The data originate from a study of blood T cell repertoires in COVID-19. Looking at the study overall: Material from acute and convalescent COVID-19 was sourced from the United States, Italy and Spain. Sources were T cells, B-cell-depleted T cells, or PBMCs; the material itself was cDNA or gDNA.

In the study's own analysis: Estimates of nucleated cell counts were drawn from the amplification of reference gene primers. The assay was immunoSEQ multiplex PCR, and TCRdb's table has in-frame clones only and misses some. The V and J calls and clone size come from that table; D and trimming were worked out from the DNA. The data show 190,000 or so clones, roughly 89% seen once. CDR1 and CDR2 from the germline V gene are SGHAT and FQNNGV. The CDR3 runs 15 residues. The ends were cut back, 5 bases at V and 1 base at J, with 12 bases in the middle. V and J are TRBV11-2 and TRBJ2-1, with D possibly matching TRBD1 (5 bases). This clonotype originated in a man between 50 and 59 years old with acute or convalescent COVID-19. Sequences were obtained from peripheral blood. CDR3 protein: CASSPQGRSYNEQFF. The CDR3 coding sequence is TGTGCCAGCAGCCCTCAGGGTCGGTCCTACAATGAGCAGTTCTTC.